The next 5 T cell receptor beta chains were all read from a single sample in a study of shared clonotypes between healthy human individuals (dated by TCRdb to 2018 to 2021). Library preparation was by the immunoSEQ multiplex PCR assay. The immuneACCESS repertoire file appears here via TCRdb, limited to in-frame rearrangements. These files lack a portion of the clones; in checked studies, under half of the deficit traces to unresolved V genes, and the cause of the others is not known. In all, the sample holds approximately 2.4 million clones, and almost 96% of those were seen once. The leading ten clones occupy more than 0.1% of the sample. The sample was naive CD4+ T cells sorted from blood. This specimen's cell subset or site label, per the study, means: CD45RA+ positively selected. The receptor source for this set is a man aged 18 to 30 in good health.

In regard to this clone: The sample carries other DNA sequences with the same CDR3. The chain joins TRBV7-2 to TRBJ2-1, with D possibly matching TRBD2 (6 bases). V lost 0 bases and J 0 bases, leaving 6 bases between the germline ends. Germline loops: CDR1 SGHTA, CDR2 FQGNSA. The CDR3 loop spans 15 amino acids. The CDR3 nucleotides are TGTGCCAGCAGCTTAGCGCGGGGCTCCTACAATGAGCAGTTCTTC. Translating gives CASSLARGSYNEQFF.

The chain links TRBV7-2 to TRBJ2-1, with 8 bases aligning to TRBD2. V trimming: 4 bases; J trimming: 8 bases; junction bases outside the gene matches: 13. The CDR3 covers 16 residues. CDR1 is SGHTA and CDR2 is FQGNSA in the germline V gene. CDR3: CASSSGLALEVYEQFF. The DNA of the CDR3 is TGTGCCAGCAGCTCAGGACTAGCTTTGGAGGTCTATGAGCAGTTCTTC.

This clone was detected once. The CDR3 DNA follows: TGTGCCAGCAGTCCAGGAGGCAGGGGCCCTGAAGCTTTCTTT. Its translation is CASSPGGRGPEAFF. The chain combines TRBV28 with TRBJ1-1, with D possibly matching TRBD1 (6 bases). The CDR3 loop spans 14 amino acids. Germline CDR1 is MDHEN and CDR2 is SYDVKM. Trimming took off 5 bases at V and 6 bases at J, with 16 bases between the two ends.

The rearrangement joins TRBV7-6 to TRBJ1-3, with a possible D match to TRBD1 (6 bases). The V end lost 0 bases, the J end lost 1 base, and 10 bases lay between the germline ends. Germline CDR1 is SGHVS and CDR2 is FNYEAQ. The length of the CDR3 is 16 residues. The CDR3 DNA follows: TGTGCCAGCAGCTTAGCCCCAGGGGAATCTGGAAACACCATATATTTT. It specifies CASSLAPGESGNTIYF.

With respect to this clone: The same CDR3 arises from other DNA sequences in this sample as well. This sequence joins TRBV10-3 and TRBJ2-5; D gene ambiguous. Germline CDR1 reads ENHRY; CDR2 reads SYGVKD. V was shortened by 4 bases and J by 0 bases, with 6 bases between the two germline ends. This CDR3 comprises 13 residues. The CDR3, as DNA: TGTGCCATCAGTGCTGGGGACCAAGAGACCCAGTACTTC. Translation gives CAISAGDQETQYF.